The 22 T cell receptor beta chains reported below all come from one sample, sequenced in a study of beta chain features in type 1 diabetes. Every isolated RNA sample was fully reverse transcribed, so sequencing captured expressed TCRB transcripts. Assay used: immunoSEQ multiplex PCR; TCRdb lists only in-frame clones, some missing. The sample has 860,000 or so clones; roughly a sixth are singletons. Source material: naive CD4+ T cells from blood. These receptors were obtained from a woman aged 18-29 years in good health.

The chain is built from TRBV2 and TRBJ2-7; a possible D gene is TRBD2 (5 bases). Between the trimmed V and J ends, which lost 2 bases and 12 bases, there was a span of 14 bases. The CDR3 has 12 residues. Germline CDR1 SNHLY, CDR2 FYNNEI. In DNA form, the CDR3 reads TGTGCCAGCAGTGAAACCCTCATGAGCGGGTACTTC. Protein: CASSETLMSGYF.

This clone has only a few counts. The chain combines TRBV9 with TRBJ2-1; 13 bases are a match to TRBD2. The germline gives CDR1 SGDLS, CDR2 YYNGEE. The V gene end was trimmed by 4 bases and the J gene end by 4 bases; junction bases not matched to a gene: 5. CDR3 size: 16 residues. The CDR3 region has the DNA TGTGCCAGCAGCAATCAACTAGCGGGAGGGTACAATGAGCAGTTCTTC. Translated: CASSNQLAGGYNEQFF.

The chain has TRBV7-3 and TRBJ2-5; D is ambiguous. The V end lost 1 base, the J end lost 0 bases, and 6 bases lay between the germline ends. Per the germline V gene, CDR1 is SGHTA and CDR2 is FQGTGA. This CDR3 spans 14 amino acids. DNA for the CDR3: TGTGCCAGCAGCTTAAAGGCAAACCAAGAGACCCAGTACTTC. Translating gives CASSLKANQETQYF.

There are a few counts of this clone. The CDR3 DNA follows: TGTGCCAGCAGCGTAGCGCCATCTGGAAACACCATATATTTT. This sequence encodes CASSVAPSGNTIYF. The chain uses TRBV9 and TRBJ1-3; unclear D gene. Germline assignment: CDR1 SGDLS and CDR2 YYNGEE. This CDR3 region has 14 residues. V lost 0 bases, J lost 1 base, and 5 bases lay in between. Using reference TRBV9 and TRBJ1-3 for the parts outside the CDR3, the full variable domain is DSGVTQTPKHLITATGQRVTLRCSPRSGDLSVYWYQQSLDQGLQFLIQYYNGEERAKGNILERFSAQQFPDLHSELNLSSLELGDSALYFCASSVAPSGNTIYFGEGSWLTVV.

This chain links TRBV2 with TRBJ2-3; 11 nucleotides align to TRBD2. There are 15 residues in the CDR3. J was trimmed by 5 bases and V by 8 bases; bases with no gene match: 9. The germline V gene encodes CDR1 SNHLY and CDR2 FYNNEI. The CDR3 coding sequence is TGTGCCAGCTTCCTTACTAGCGGGAGAAGAGATACGCAGTATTTT. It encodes CASFLTSGRRDTQYF.

The CDR3 coding sequence is TGTGCCAGCAGCCAAGTCTGGGACAGGCGGGACATTCAGTACTTC. The encoded protein is CASSQVWDRRDIQYF. The chain joins TRBV4-2 to TRBJ2-4; 8 bases are shared with TRBD1. CDR1 and CDR2 (germline): LGHNA, YNFKEQ. The CDR3 spans 15 residues. Trimming cost V 1 base and J 8 bases; bases outside gene matches: 7.

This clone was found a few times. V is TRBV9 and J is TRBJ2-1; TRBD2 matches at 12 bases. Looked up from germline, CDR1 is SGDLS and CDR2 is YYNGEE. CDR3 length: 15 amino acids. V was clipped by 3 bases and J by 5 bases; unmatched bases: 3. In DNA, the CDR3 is TGTGCCAGCAGCGAACTAGCGGGAGGTCACAATGAGCAGTTCTTC. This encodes CASSELAGGHNEQFF.

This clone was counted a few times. As DNA, the CDR3 is TGTGCCATCACAGGAGCGGGAGGTTCTAGCTCCTACAATGAGCAGTTCTTC. Translated: CAITGAGGSSSYNEQFF. The V gene is TRBV10-3, the J gene TRBJ2-1, with 9 bases aligning to TRBD2. J gave up 0 bases and V 7 bases, and 10 bases lay outside the gene matches. This CDR3 comprises 17 residues. Germline-derived CDR1 and CDR2 are ENHRY and SYGVKD.

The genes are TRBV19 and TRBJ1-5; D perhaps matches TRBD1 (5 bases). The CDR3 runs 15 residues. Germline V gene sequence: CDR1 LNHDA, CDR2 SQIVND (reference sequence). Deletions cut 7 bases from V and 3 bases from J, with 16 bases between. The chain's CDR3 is CASKWGSGYNQPQHF. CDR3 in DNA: TGTGCCAGTAAGTGGGGCAGCGGCTACAATCAGCCCCAGCATTTT.

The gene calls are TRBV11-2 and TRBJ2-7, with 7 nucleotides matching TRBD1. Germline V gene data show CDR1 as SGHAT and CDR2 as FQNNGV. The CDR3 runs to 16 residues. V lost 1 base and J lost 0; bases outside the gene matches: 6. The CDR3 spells CASSLGFRGSSYEQYF. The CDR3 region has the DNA TGTGCCAGCAGCTTAGGCTTCAGGGGGAGCTCCTACGAGCAGTACTTC.

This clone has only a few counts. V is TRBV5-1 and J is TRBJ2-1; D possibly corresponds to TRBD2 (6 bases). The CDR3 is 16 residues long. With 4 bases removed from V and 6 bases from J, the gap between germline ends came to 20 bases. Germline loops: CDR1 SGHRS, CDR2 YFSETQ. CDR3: CASSRLEGRIRNEQFF. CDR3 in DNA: TGCGCCAGCAGCCGCCTAGAGGGGAGGATACGCAATGAGCAGTTCTTC.

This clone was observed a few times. The CDR3 DNA follows: TGTGCCAGCAGCCCCCACACCGGGGAGCTGTTTTTT. Protein: CASSPHTGELFF. This chain uses TRBV14 with TRBJ2-2; no clear D gene. The V and J ends lost 4 bases and 3 bases respectively, with 3 bases between them. The germline V gene encodes CDR1 SGHDN and CDR2 FVKESK. This CDR3 comprises 12 residues.

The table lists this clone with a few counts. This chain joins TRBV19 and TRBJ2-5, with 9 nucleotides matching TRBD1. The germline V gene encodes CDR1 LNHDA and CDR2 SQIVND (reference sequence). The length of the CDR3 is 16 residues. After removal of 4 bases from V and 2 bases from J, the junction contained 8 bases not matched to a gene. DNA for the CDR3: TGTGCCAGTAGTAAATCTCCGGGACAGGGACAAGAGACCCAGTACTTC. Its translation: CASSKSPGQGQETQYF.

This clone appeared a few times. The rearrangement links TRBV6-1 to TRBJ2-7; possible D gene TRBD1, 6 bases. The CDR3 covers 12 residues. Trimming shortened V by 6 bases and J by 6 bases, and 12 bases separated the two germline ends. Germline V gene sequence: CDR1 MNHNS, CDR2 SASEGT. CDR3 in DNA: TGTGCCAGCAGATACAGGGTTGGCGAGCAGTACTTC. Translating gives CASRYRVGEQYF.

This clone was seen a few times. For the CDR3, the DNA is TGTGCCATCAGTGAGTCGACAATGCAGGGGAGCTCCTACGAGCAGTACTTC. Translating it yields CAISESTMQGSSYEQYF. The chain combines TRBV10-3 with TRBJ2-5; D possibly corresponds to TRBD1 (6 bases). Near its end, the DNA agrees better with TRBJ2-7, so the J call may be wrong. Germline values: CDR1 ENHRY, CDR2 SYGVKD. This CDR3 has 17 amino acids.

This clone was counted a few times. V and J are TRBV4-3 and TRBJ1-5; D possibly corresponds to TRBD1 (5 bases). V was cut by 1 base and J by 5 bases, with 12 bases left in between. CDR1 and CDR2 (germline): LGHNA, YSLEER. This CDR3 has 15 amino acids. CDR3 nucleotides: TGCGCCAGCAGCCAAGGCAGGGAAGCGGATCAGCCCCAGCATTTT. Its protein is CASSQGREADQPQHF.

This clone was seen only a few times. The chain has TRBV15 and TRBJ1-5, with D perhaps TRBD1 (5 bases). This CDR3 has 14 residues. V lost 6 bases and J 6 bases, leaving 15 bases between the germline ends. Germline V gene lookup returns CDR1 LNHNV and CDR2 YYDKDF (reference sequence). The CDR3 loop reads CATSSGGAGQPQHF. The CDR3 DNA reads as TGTGCCACCAGTTCCGGTGGGGCCGGTCAGCCCCAGCATTTT.

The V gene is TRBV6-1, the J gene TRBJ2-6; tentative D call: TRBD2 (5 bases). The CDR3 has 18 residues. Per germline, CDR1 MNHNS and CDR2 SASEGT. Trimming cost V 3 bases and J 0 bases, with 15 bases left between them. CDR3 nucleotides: TGTGCCAGCAGTGACCCGGGAAGGCAAAGCTCTGGGGCCAACGTCCTGACTTTC. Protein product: CASSDPGRQSSGANVLTF.

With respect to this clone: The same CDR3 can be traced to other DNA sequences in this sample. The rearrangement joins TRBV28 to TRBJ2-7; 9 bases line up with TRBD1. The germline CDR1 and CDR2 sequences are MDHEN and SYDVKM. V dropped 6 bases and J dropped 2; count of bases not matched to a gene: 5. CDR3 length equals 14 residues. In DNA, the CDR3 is TGTGCCAGCAGCTCCGGGACAGGGACCTACGAGCAGTACTTC. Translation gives CASSSGTGTYEQYF.

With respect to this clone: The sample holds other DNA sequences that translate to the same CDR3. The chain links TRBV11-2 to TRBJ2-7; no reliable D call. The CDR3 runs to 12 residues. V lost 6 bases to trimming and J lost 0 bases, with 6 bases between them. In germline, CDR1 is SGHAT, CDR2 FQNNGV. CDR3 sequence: CASSLNSYEQYF. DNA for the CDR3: TGTGCCAGCAGTCTCAACTCCTACGAGCAGTACTTC.

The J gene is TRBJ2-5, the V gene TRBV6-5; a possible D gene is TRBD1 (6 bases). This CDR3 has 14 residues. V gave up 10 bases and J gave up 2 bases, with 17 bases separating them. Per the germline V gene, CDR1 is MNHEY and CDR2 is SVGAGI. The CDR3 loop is CATFEQGGQETQYF. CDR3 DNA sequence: TGTGCCACCTTTGAACAGGGTGGACAAGAGACCCAGTACTTC.

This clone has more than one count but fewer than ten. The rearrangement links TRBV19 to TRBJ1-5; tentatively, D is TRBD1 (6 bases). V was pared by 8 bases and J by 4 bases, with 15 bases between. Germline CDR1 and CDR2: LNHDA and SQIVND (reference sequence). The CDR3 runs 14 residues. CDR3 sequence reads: CASGTGRGNQPQHF. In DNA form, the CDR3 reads TGTGCCAGTGGTACAGGAAGGGGGAATCAGCCCCAGCATTTT.